This entry lists 19 T cell receptor beta chains sequenced from one sample in a study of T cells in Graves' hyperthyroidism and ophthalmopathy. RNA transcripts yielded amplified TCR beta CDR3 regions. Initially, a first-round RT-PCR of the TCR CDR3 employed the HTBI primer set. TCRdb re-analysed the multiplex PCR reads in MiXCR, keeping a single row per CDR3 protein. The table shows around 380,000 distinct CDR3 sequences, with about 13% occurring only once. The sample was blood. All receptors come from a man younger than 40 with Graves' hyperthyroidism that later progressed to Graves' ophthalmopathy.

The genes are TRBV6-2 or TRBV6-3 and TRBJ2-1; D is unresolved. Trimming removed 6 bases from V and 5 bases from J, with 17 bases in between. The CDR3 is 15 residues long. Germline V gene sequence: CDR1 MNHEY, CDR2 SVGEGT. The CDR3 reads CASSRTGPFNNEQFF. The CDR3, as DNA: TGTGCCAGCAGCCGAACCGGGCCTTTCAACAATGAGCAGTTCTTC.

This clonotype showed up just a few times. The V call is TRBV5-1, the J call TRBJ2-7; 8 nucleotides align to TRBD1. The CDR3 sequence is 14 residues long. From germline, CDR1 is SGHRS and CDR2 YFSETQ. J lost 6 bases, V lost 5 bases, and 10 bases had no gene match. CDR3 amino acids: CASRFQGASGEQYF. DNA for the CDR3: TGCGCCAGCAGATTCCAGGGGGCTTCTGGCGAGCAGTACTTC.

This clonotype turned up a few times. The rearrangement uses TRBV6-2 or TRBV6-3 and TRBJ1-4, with TRBD1 as a possible D gene (5 bases). Germline assignment: CDR1 MNHEY and CDR2 SVGEGT. V was pared by 8 bases and J by 8 bases, with 15 bases between. CDR3 length: 13 residues. The CDR3 reads CASGTQGGEKLFF. The CDR3 DNA reads TGTGCCAGCGGCACTCAGGGAGGGGAAAAACTGTTTTTT.

The V and J genes are TRBV3-1 and TRBJ1-6, with D perhaps TRBD1 (6 bases). Trimming removed 4 bases at V and 4 bases at J, with 14 bases between. The CDR3 sequence is 16 residues long. Germline V gene sequence: CDR1 LGHDT, CDR2 YNNKEL (reference sequence). DNA for the CDR3: TGTGCCAGCAGCCGACAGGATGGGATTTATAATTCACCCCTCCACTTT. It yields the protein CASSRQDGIYNSPLHF.

This clonotype occurred once. This may stem from a read error, because a much larger clone lies one nucleotide away. This chain connects TRBV13 to TRBJ1-3; possibly TRBD1 for D (5 bases). Germline loops: CDR1 PRHDT, CDR2 FYEKMQ (reference sequence). This CDR3 is built from 14 residues. CDR3 protein: CASSLAGPGNTVYF. CDR3 nucleotide sequence: TGTGCCAGCAGCTTAGCGGGGCCGGGAAACACCGTATATTTT.

Many counts were recorded for this clonotype. The J gene is TRBJ2-7, the V gene TRBV12-3 or TRBV12-4, with a tentative D call TRBD1 (6 bases). V was shortened by 5 bases and J by 3 bases, with 14 bases between the two germline ends. The CDR3 totals 14 residues. CDR3 loop: CASSRVRTDYEQYF. CDR3 sequence (DNA): TGTGCCAGCAGTCGGGTCCGGACAGACTACGAGCAGTACTTC.

Ten or more counts support this clonotype. The genes are TRBV6-2 or TRBV6-3 and TRBJ1-2; 7 positions match TRBD1. The CDR3 is 11 amino acids. CDR1 and CDR2 from the germline V gene are MNHEY and SVGEGT. After removal of 7 bases from V and 8 bases from J, the junction contained 4 bases not matched to a gene. The CDR3 DNA sequence: TGTGCCAGCAACAGGGGTTTCGGCTACACCTTC. Its protein product is CASNRGFGYTF.

Remarks on this clonotype: A read error may produce the germline difference seen at one junction end. The rearrangement uses TRBV2 and TRBJ1-5; D is unresolved. Germline V gives CDR1 SNHLY, CDR2 FYNNEI. The CDR3 has 15 amino acids. The CDR3 bases are TGTGTCAGCACCCAAGAGATGGGAATCAATCAGCCCCAGCATTTT. This gives the protein CVSTQEMGINQPQHF.

This clonotype was seen more than once but under ten times. V is TRBV5-6 and J is TRBJ1-6; maybe TRBD1 (6 bases). The CDR3 spans 14 residues. V was trimmed by 3 bases and J by 5 bases, leaving 9 bases between them. Germline V gives CDR1 SGHDT, CDR2 YYEEEE. The CDR3 DNA follows: TGTGCCAGCAGCTCAGGGGAGGATAATTCACCCCTCCACTTT. Translating gives CASSSGEDNSPLHF.

Ten or more counts support this clonotype. The V and J genes are TRBV28 and TRBJ1-5; D ambiguous. V was trimmed by 4 bases and J by 8 bases, leaving 15 bases between them. Germline V lookup: CDR1 MDHEN, CDR2 SYDVKM. CDR3 length equals 14 residues. The CDR3 DNA follows: TGTGCCAGCAGTTACTCGGTGTGGAACAAGCCCCAGCATTTT. It translates to CASSYSVWNKPQHF.

The chain uses TRBV2 and TRBJ2-3, with 9 positions matching TRBD2. The CDR3 is 15 amino acids. V lost 4 bases, J lost 5 bases, and 7 bases stayed unmatched. Germline CDR1 reads SNHLY; CDR2 reads FYNNEI. The CDR3 loop is CASSAIRAGGDTQYF. In DNA form, the CDR3 reads TGTGCCAGCAGTGCGATTAGAGCGGGGGGAGATACGCAGTATTTT.

Ten or more counts support this clonotype. The chain couples TRBV2 to TRBJ1-5; TRBD1 matches 11 bases. Germline assignment: CDR1 SNHLY and CDR2 FYNNEI. The length of the CDR3 is 14 residues. V dropped 7 bases and J dropped 7; count of bases not matched to a gene: 6. CDR3 protein: CASTAGQGGQPQHF. Written as DNA, the CDR3 is TGTGCCAGCACCGCGGGACAGGGGGGACAGCCCCAGCATTTT.

This clonotype showed up just a few times. This chain connects TRBV11-2 to TRBJ1-2; D is undetermined. The CDR3 extends over 10 amino acids. CDR1 and CDR2 from the germline V gene are SGHAT and FQNNGV. With 8 bases removed from V and 6 bases from J, the gap between germline ends came to 7 bases. The CDR3 coding sequence is TGTGCCAGCTATTCAGATGGCTACACCTTC. Its protein product is CASYSDGYTF. The full variable domain, with the rest looked up from reference TRBV11-2 and TRBJ1-2, is EAGVAQSPRYKIIEKRQSVAFWCNPISGHATLYWYQQILGQGPKLLIQFQNNGVVDDSQLPKDRFSAERLKGVDSTLKIQPAKLEDSAVYLCASYSDGYTFGSGTRLTVV.

The genes are TRBV12-3 or TRBV12-4 and TRBJ2-7; 8 nucleotides agree with TRBD1. Germline trimming cut 6 bases from V and 0 bases from J; bases unmatched to any gene: 4. The CDR3 spans 14 residues. This CDR3 reads CASSRGQASYEQYF. The CDR3 DNA sequence: TGTGCCAGCAGCCGGGGACAGGCCTCCTACGAGCAGTACTTC.

CDR3 DNA: TGCAGCGTTGGCTCCTACGAGCAGTACTTC. Encoded protein: CSVGSYEQYF. The chain joins TRBV29-1 to TRBJ2-7, with unresolved D. Trimming removed 4 bases from V and 0 bases from J, with 1 base in between. Germline assignment: CDR1 SQVTM and CDR2 ANQGSEA. The CDR3 is 10 residues long.

This clonotype occurred a few times. The CDR3 DNA follows: TGTGCCAGCAGTGCGGGCAGCTACACAGATACGCAGTATTTT. It encodes CASSAGSYTDTQYF. The chain links TRBV2 to TRBJ2-3; D unresolved. The CDR3 length is 14 residues. The V gene's germline CDR1 is SNHLY and CDR2 FYNNEI. V lost 4 bases and J 2 bases, leaving 10 bases between the germline ends.

V gene TRBV24-1 combines with J gene TRBJ2-3; 9 bases map to TRBD2. Germline V lookup: CDR1 KGHDR, CDR2 SFDVKD. The CDR3 loop spans 15 amino acids. Unmatched junction bases numbered 8, after V lost 7 bases and J lost 4 bases. CDR3 DNA sequence: TGTGCCACCAGCGGGCGGGGGGGCCGTGCAGATACGCAGTATTTT. This gives the protein CATSGRGGRADTQYF.

The chain uses TRBV15 and TRBJ2-3; tentative D call: TRBD2 (7 bases). CDR1 and CDR2 from the germline V gene are LNHNV and YYDKDF (reference sequence). V was shortened by 1 base and J by 5 bases, with 22 bases between the two germline ends. The CDR3 has 18 residues. Here the CDR3 reads CATSRGLRKRGGLDTQYF. The CDR3 DNA reads TGTGCCACCAGCAGAGGCCTCAGGAAGAGGGGGGGCCTAGATACGCAGTATTTT.

This clonotype showed up many times. The chain is built from TRBV28 and TRBJ1-5; unclear D gene. The CDR3 spans 16 residues. Trimming cost V 2 bases and J 0 bases, with 11 bases left between them. Germline-derived CDR1 and CDR2 are MDHEN and SYDVKM. CDR3 coding DNA: TGTGCCAGCAGTTTACAGGTCGTATATAGCAATCAGCCCCAGCATTTT. Its translation is CASSLQVVYSNQPQHF.